These 17 T cell receptor beta chains came from one sample sequenced in a study of T cells in Graves' hyperthyroidism and ophthalmopathy. TCR beta CDR3 regions were amplified from RNA transcripts. A set of HTBI primers served as the primers for a first-round RT-PCR of the TCR CDR3. TCRdb used MiXCR to reprocess the multiplex PCR reads, holding one entry per CDR3 protein. This table has about 350,000 distinct CDR3 sequences, roughly 15% appearing once. Sequencing was carried out using blood. The receptors derive from a woman between 55 and 75 years old with Graves' ophthalmopathy.

This clonotype has only a few counts. The CDR3 protein is CASSLGSVFRDRLYEQYF. CDR3 in DNA: TGTGCCAGCAGCTTAGGTTCGGTCTTCCGGGACAGGCTCTACGAGCAGTACTTC. The rearrangement uses TRBV11-2 and TRBJ2-7, with 8 nucleotides matching TRBD1. Per germline, CDR1 SGHAT and CDR2 FQNNGV. Trimming at V came to 1 base and at J to 3 bases, leaving 14 bases not matched to a gene. The CDR3 runs to 18 residues.

Ten or more counts support this clonotype. The chain has TRBV2 and TRBJ2-5; maybe TRBD2 (5 bases). The V gene lost 7 bases and the J gene lost 2 bases, with 14 bases spanning the gap. This CDR3 is 14 amino acids long. Germline V CDR1 and CDR2: SNHLY, FYNNEI. In nucleotides, the CDR3 is TGTGCCAGCACTGGACTGGACGAGCAAGAGACCCAGTACTTC. Protein product: CASTGLDEQETQYF.

This clonotype was counted many times. The chain recombines TRBV20-1 with TRBJ2-3, with a tentative D call TRBD2 (6 bases). There are 13 residues in the CDR3. V lost 6 bases and J 1 base, leaving 11 bases between the germline ends. Germline V gene data show CDR1 as DFQATT and CDR2 as SNEGSKA (reference sequence). The CDR3 bases are TGCAGTGCCAGACTAGTAGGCACAGATACGCAGTATTTT. It is translated as CSARLVGTDTQYF.

The J gene is TRBJ2-7, the V gene TRBV24-1; D might be TRBD1 (6 bases). The CDR3 spans 13 residues. The ends were cut back, 4 bases at V and 8 bases at J, with 14 bases in the middle. Germline V gives CDR1 KGHDR, CDR2 SFDVKD. Written as DNA, the CDR3 is TGTGCCACCAGTGAGTCCGGGACACCAAAGCAGTACTTC. Translating it yields CATSESGTPKQYF.

This clonotype was counted many times. V is TRBV12-3 or TRBV12-4 and J is TRBJ1-1, with a weak D call TRBD1 (6 bases). V lost 6 bases to trimming and J lost 1 base, with 12 bases between them. The CDR3 runs to 14 residues. The CDR3: CASRHREKNTEAFF. The CDR3 DNA reads as TGTGCCAGCAGACACAGGGAAAAGAACACTGAAGCTTTCTTT.

This clonotype was detected ten times or more. This chain uses TRBV6-1 with TRBJ2-3, with 7 bases that match TRBD2. The CDR3 spans 14 residues. Trimming removed 7 bases from V and 4 bases from J; junction bases left unmatched: 8. Per the germline V gene, CDR1 is MNHNS and CDR2 is SASEGT. Here the CDR3 DNA reads TGTGCCAGCACCTCCCCGGGGGGTCCAGATACGCAGTATTTT. Protein: CASTSPGGPDTQYF.

V and J are TRBV7-2 and TRBJ1-2, with a tentative D call TRBD1 (5 bases). CDR3 size: 17 residues. The germline V gene encodes CDR1 SGHTA and CDR2 FQGNSA. V was shortened by 0 bases and J by 1 base, with 15 bases between the two germline ends. The CDR3 sequence: CASSLAPGGARNYGYTF. For the CDR3, the DNA is TGTGCCAGCAGCTTAGCGCCTGGAGGGGCGCGTAACTATGGCTACACCTTC.

The V call is TRBV2, the J call TRBJ2-2, with a possible D match to TRBD1 (6 bases). This CDR3 contains 14 residues. Germline CDR1 is SNHLY and CDR2 is FYNNEI. The V end lost 7 bases, the J end lost 3 bases, and 12 bases lay between the germline ends. In nucleotides, the CDR3 is TGTGCCAGCAAGAGGGACACCCACACCGGGGAGCTGTTTTTT. Amino acids: CASKRDTHTGELFF.

V is TRBV5-6 and J is TRBJ2-5, with D unclear. The germline V and J ends were trimmed by 2 bases and 3 bases, with 5 bases remaining between them. The CDR3 extends over 12 amino acids. Germline CDR1 SGHDT, CDR2 YYEEEE. CDR3 DNA: TGTGCCAGCAGCTTTAGTAAAGAGACCCAGTACTTC. Translating it yields CASSFSKETQYF.

The chain has TRBV5-4 and TRBJ2-1; 9 bases are a match to TRBD2. Germline assignment: CDR1 SGHNT and CDR2 YYREEE (reference sequence). With 4 bases clipped from V and 7 bases from J, the junction kept 15 bases outside the gene matches. This CDR3 has 17 amino acids. CDR3 DNA: TGTGCCAGCAGCCCACCGGCGGGGGGGGGGTTTAGAAATGAGCAGTTCTTC. Translating it yields CASSPPAGGGFRNEQFF. Complete variable domain (other parts from reference TRBV5-4 and TRBJ2-1): ETGVTQSPTHLIKTRGQQVTLRCSSQSGHNTVSWYQQALGQGPQFIFQYYREEENGRGNFPPRFSGLQFPNYSSELNVNALELDDSALYLCASSPPAGGGFRNEQFFGPGTRLTVL.

This clonotype was recorded a few times. This chain links TRBV29-1 with TRBJ1-2; TRBD1 matches at 9 bases. The CDR3 spans 14 residues. V was pared by 5 bases and J by 3 bases, with 7 bases of the junction left unmatched. Looked up from germline, CDR1 is SQVTM and CDR2 is ANQGSEA. CDR3 in DNA: TGCAGCGTTCTCGACAGGGGGGTAGACTATGGCTACACCTTC. Amino acids: CSVLDRGVDYGYTF.

This clonotype has ten or more counts. The chain carries TRBV20-1 and TRBJ2-7; D ambiguous. The CDR3 runs 10 residues. V was clipped by 6 bases and J by 5 bases, with 8 bases between them. From germline, CDR1 is DFQATT and CDR2 SNEGSKA (reference sequence). For the CDR3, the DNA is TGCAGTGCCTCCCTGCACGAGCAGTACTTC. Its protein product is CSASLHEQYF.

This clonotype was counted only a few times. One end of the junction fails to match germline, which may point to a read error. The V and J genes are TRBV28 and TRBJ2-3; 10 bases match TRBD2. This CDR3 comprises 16 residues. CDR1 is MDHEN, CDR2 SYDVKM, per germline. The CDR3: CASSLFIAGGGDTRYF. In nucleotides, the CDR3 is TGTGCCAGCAGTTTATTTATAGCGGGAGGAGGAGATACGCGGTATTTT.

This clonotype was counted ten times or more. The chain combines TRBV28 with TRBJ2-7; 8 nucleotides align to TRBD2. CDR1 and CDR2 from the germline V gene are MDHEN and SYDVKM. J was trimmed by 3 bases and V by 6 bases; bases with no gene match: 10. This CDR3 region has 15 residues. CDR3 nucleotides: TGTGCCAGCAGCCATCAGCTAGCGGGCCGCTACGAGCAGTACTTC. Translating gives CASSHQLAGRYEQYF.

In its sample, this clonotype was seen many times. The rearrangement uses TRBV7-3 and TRBJ2-7; D is unresolved. This CDR3 comprises 14 residues. Trimming left V 4 bases short and J 3 bases short, with 13 bases between. Germline-derived CDR1 and CDR2 are SGHTA and FQGTGA. CDR3 in amino acids: CASSYKKVVYEQYF. The CDR3 DNA is TGTGCCAGCAGCTACAAAAAGGTGGTCTACGAGCAGTACTTC. Looking up the rest from reference TRBV7-3 and TRBJ2-7 gives the full variable domain: GAGVSQTPSNKVTEKGKYVELRCDPISGHTALYWYRQSLGQGPEFLIYFQGTGAADDSGLPNDRFFAVRPEGSVSTLKIQRTERGDSAVYLCASSYKKVVYEQYFGPGTRLTVT.

The chain combines TRBV6-1 with TRBJ1-6, with D maybe TRBD1 (5 bases). The CDR3 is 13 amino acids. Germline loops: CDR1 MNHNS, CDR2 SASEGT. Trimming pared 8 bases from V and 4 bases from J, leaving 9 bases between. CDR3 sequence (DNA): TGTGCCAGCGTGAGGACATATAATTCACCCCTCCACTTT. It specifies CASVRTYNSPLHF.

Many counts were recorded for this clonotype. This sequence joins TRBV5-1 and TRBJ2-7, with 9 bases matching TRBD2. CDR1 is SGHRS and CDR2 is YFSETQ in the germline V gene. V shed 0 bases and J 6 bases; nucleotides not matched to a gene: 4. The CDR3 extends over 14 amino acids. CDR3 sequence (DNA): TGCGCCAGCAGCTTGGCGGCGGGAGGGGGCGAGCAGTACTTC. Translation gives CASSLAAGGGEQYF.